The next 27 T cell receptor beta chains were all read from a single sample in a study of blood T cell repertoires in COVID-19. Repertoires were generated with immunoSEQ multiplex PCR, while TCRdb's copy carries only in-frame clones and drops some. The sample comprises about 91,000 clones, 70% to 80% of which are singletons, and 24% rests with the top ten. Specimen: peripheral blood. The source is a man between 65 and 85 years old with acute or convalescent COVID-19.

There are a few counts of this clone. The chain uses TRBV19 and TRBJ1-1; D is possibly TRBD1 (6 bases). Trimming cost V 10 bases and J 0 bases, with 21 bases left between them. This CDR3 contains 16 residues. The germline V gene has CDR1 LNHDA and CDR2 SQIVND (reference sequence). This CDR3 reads CATRVTGYAMNTEAFF. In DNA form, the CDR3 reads TGTGCCACGAGGGTCACAGGGTATGCCATGAACACTGAAGCTTTCTTT.

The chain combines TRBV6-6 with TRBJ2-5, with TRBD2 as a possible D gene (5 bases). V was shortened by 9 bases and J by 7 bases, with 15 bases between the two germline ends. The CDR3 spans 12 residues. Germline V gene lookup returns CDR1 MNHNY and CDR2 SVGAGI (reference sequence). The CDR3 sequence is CASSPGERTQYF. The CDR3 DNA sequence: TGTGCCAGTTCCCCCGGGGAACGGACCCAGTACTTC.

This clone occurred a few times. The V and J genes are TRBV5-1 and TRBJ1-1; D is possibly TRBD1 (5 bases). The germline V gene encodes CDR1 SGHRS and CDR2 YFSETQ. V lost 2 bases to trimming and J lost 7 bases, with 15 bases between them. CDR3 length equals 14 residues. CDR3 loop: CASSFAQGGSEAFF. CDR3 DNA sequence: TGCGCCAGCAGCTTCGCGCAGGGTGGCAGTGAAGCTTTCTTT.

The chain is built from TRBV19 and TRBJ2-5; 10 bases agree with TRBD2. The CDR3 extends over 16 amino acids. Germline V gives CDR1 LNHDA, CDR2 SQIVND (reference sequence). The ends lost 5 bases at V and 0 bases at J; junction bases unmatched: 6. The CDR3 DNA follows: TGTGCCAGTAGTGTGAGACTAGCGGGTTACCAAGAGACCCAGTACTTC. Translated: CASSVRLAGYQETQYF. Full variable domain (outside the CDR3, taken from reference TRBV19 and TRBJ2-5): DGGITQSPKYLFRKEGQNVTLSCEQNLNHDAMYWYRQDPGQGLRLIYYSQIVNDFQKGDIAEGYSVSREKKESFPLTVTSAQKNPTAFYLCASSVRLAGYQETQYFGPGTRLLVL.

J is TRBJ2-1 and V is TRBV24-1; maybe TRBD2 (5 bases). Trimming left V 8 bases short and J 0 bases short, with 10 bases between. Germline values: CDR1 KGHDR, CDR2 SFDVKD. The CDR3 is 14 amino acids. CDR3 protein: CATKDSSSYNEQFF. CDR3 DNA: TGTGCCACCAAGGACTCCAGCTCCTACAATGAGCAGTTCTTC.

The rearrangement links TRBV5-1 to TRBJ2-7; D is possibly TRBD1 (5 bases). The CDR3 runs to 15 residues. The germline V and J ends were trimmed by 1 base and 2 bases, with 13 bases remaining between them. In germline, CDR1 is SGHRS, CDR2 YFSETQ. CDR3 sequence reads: CASSLRLGAPYEQYF. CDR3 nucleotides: TGCGCCAGCAGCTTGAGGCTAGGGGCCCCCTACGAGCAGTACTTC. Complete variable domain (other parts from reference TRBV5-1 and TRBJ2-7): KAGVTQTPRYLIKTRGQQVTLSCSPISGHRSVSWYQQTPGQGLQFLFEYFSETQRNKGNFPGRFSGRQFSNSRSEMNVSTLELGDSALYLCASSLRLGAPYEQYFGPGTRLTVT.

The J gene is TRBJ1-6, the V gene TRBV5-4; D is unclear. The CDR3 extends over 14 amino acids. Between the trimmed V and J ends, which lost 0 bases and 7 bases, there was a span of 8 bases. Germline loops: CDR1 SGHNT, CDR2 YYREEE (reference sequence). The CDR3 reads CASSLVERNSPLHF. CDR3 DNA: TGTGCCAGCAGCTTGGTAGAAAGAAATTCACCCCTCCACTTT.

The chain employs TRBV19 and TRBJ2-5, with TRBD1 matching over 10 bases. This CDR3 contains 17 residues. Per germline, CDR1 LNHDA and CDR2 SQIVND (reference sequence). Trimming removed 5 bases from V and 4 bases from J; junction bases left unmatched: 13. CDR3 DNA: TGTGCCAGTAGTCCCCGGGACAGGGGAATGGGGTTAGAGACCCAGTACTTC. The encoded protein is CASSPRDRGMGLETQYF.

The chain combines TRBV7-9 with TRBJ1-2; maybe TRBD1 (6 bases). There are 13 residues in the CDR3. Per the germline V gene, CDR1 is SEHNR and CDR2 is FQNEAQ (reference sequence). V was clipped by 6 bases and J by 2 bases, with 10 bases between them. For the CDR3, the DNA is TGTGCCAGCAGTCACGACAGGAACTATGGCTACACCTTC. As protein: CASSHDRNYGYTF.

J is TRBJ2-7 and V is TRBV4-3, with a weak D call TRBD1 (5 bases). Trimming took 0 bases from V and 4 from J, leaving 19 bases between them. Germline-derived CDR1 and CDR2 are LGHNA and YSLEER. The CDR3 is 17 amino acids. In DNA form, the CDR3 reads TGCGCCAGCAGCCAAGATCCTGTTCGTCAGGGTCCTTACGAGCAGTACTTC. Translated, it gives CASSQDPVRQGPYEQYF.

The DNA of the CDR3 is TGCGCCAGCAGCTTGAGGACAAACTCCTACGAGCAGTACTTC. Its protein product is CASSLRTNSYEQYF. The V and J genes are TRBV5-1 and TRBJ2-7, with D possibly TRBD1 on 5 matching bases. The V gene's germline CDR1 is SGHRS and CDR2 YFSETQ. V was clipped by 1 base and J by 0 bases, with 8 bases between them. The CDR3 loop spans 14 amino acids.

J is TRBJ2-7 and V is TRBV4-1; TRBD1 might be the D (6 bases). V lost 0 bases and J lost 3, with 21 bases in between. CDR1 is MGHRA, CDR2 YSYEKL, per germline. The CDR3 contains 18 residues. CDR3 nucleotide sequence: TGCGCCAGCAGCCAAGAGATCGTAGGAAGACAGGTCGGCTACGAGCAGTACTTC. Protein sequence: CASSQEIVGRQVGYEQYF.

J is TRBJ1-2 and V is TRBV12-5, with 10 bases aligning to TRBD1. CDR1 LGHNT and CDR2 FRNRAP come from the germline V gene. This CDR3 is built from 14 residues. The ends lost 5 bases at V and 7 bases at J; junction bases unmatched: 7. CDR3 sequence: CASGPTTGGGGYTF. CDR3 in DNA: TGTGCTAGTGGTCCGACGACAGGGGGCGGTGGCTACACCTTC.

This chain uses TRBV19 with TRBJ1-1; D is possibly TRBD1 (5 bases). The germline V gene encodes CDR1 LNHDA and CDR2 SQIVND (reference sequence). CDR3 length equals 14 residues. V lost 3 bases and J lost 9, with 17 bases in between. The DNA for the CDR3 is TGTGCCAGTAGTATCAGCGGGCAGGGAGGGCAAGCTTTCTTT. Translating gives CASSISGQGGQAFF.

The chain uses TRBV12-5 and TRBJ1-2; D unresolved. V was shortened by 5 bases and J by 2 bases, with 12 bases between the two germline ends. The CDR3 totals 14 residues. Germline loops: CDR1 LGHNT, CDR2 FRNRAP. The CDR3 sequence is CASGRDTGNYGYTF. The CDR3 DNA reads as TGTGCTAGTGGTAGGGATACGGGAAACTATGGCTACACCTTC.

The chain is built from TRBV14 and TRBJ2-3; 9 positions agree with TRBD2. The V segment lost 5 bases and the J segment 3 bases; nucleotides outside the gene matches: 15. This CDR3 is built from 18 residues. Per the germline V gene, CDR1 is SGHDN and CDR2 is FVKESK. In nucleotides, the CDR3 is TGTGCCAGCAGCTCCGTTAGCGGGAGCTCACGAGGAACAGATACGCAGTATTTT. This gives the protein CASSSVSGSSRGTDTQYF.

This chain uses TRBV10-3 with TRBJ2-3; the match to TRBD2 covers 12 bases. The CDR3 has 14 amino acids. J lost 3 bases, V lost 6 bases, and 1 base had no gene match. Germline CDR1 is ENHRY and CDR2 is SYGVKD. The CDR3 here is CAIRGLAGTDTQYF. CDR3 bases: TGTGCCATCAGAGGACTAGCGGGAACAGATACGCAGTATTTT.

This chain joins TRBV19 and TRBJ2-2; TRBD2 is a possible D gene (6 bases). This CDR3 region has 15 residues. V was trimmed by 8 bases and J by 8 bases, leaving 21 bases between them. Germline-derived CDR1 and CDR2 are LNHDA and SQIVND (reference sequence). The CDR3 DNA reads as TGTGCCAGTTCCGGGACTCGTTTCGGGGCAGGGGAGCTGTTTTTT. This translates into CASSGTRFGAGELFF. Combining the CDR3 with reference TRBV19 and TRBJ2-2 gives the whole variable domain DGGITQSPKYLFRKEGQNVTLSCEQNLNHDAMYWYRQDPGQGLRLIYYSQIVNDFQKGDIAEGYSVSREKKESFPLTVTSAQKNPTAFYLCASSGTRFGAGELFFGEGSRLTVL.

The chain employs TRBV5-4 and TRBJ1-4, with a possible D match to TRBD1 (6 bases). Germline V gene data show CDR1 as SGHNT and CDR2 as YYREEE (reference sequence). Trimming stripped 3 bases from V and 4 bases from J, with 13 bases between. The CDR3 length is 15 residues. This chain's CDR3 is CASSWAGQINEKLFF. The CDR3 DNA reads TGTGCCAGCAGCTGGGCCGGACAGATTAATGAAAAACTGTTTTTT. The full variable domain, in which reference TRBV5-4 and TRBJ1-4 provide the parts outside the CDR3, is ETGVTQSPTHLIKTRGQQVTLRCSSQSGHNTVSWYQQALGQGPQFIFQYYREEENGRGNFPPRFSGLQFPNYSSELNVNALELDDSALYLCASSWAGQINEKLFFGSGTQLSVL.

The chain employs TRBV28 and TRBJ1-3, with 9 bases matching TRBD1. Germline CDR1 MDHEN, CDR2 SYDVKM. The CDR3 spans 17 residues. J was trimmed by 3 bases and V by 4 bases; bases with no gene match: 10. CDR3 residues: CASSSWSGQGNGNTIYF. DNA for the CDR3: TGTGCCAGCAGTTCTTGGTCGGGACAGGGTAATGGAAACACCATATATTTT.

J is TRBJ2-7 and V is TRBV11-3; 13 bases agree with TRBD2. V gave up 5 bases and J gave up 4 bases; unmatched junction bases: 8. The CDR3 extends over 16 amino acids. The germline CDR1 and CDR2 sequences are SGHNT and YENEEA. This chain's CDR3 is CASSDRTSGSLYEQYF. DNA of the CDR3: TGTGCCAGCAGCGACCGGACTAGCGGGAGTTTGTACGAGCAGTACTTC.

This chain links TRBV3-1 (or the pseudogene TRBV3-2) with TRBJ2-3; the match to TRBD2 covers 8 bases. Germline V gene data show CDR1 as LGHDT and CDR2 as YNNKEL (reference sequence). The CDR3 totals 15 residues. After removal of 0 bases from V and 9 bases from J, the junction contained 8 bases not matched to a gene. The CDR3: CASSQDKPLAGTQYF. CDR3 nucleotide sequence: TGTGCCAGCAGCCAAGATAAACCGCTAGCGGGCACGCAGTATTTT.

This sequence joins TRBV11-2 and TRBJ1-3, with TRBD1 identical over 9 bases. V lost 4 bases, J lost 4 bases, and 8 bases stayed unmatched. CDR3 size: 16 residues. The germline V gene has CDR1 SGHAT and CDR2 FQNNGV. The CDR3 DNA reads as TGTGCCAGCAGCTACCAGACAGGGGGATCCGGAAACACCATATATTTT. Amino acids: CASSYQTGGSGNTIYF.

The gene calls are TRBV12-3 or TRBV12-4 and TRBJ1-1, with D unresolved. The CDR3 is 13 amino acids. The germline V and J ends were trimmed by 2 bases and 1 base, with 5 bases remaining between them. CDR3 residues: CASSLYGNTEAFF. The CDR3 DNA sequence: TGTGCCAGCAGTTTATACGGGAACACTGAAGCTTTCTTT.

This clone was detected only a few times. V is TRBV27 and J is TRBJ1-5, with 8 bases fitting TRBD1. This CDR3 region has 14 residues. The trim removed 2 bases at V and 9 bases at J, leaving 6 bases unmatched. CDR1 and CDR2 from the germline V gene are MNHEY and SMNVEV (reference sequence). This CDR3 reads CASSLIRGQVPQHF. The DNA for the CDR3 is TGTGCCAGCAGTTTAATCAGGGGGCAGGTGCCCCAGCATTTT.

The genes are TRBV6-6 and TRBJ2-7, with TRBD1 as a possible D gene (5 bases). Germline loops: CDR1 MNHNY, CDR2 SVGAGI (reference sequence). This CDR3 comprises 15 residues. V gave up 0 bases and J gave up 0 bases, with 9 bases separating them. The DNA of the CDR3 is TGTGCCAGCAGTTACTCTAGTGACAGCTCCTACGAGCAGTACTTC. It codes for CASSYSSDSSYEQYF.

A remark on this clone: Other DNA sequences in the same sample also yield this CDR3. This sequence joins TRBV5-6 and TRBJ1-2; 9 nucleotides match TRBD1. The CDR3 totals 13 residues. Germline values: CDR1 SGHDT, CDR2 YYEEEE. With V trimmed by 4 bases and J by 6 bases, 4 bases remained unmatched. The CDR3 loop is CASSDTGGNGYTF. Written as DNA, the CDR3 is TGTGCCAGCAGCGATACAGGGGGCAATGGCTACACCTTC.